This paragraph reports one TCR beta chain. Antigen: not known. The sample originates from a study of shared clonotypes between healthy human individuals. Study-level findings and limits: Clonotype sharing among the donors was expected to vary with sequencing depth. Only blood underwent sampling, and tissue repertoires likely differ.

Trimming removed 7 bases from V and 4 bases from J; junction bases left unmatched: 12. The CDR3 sequence is 16 residues long. Germline loops: CDR1 SGHRS, CDR2 YFSETQ. Here immunoSEQ multiplex PCR was the method, and the copy in TCRdb shows in-frame clones only, minus some. Here the sample spans 2.3 million or so clones, more than 80% being singletons. The chain couples TRBV5-1 to TRBJ2-1, with 9 bases that match TRBD1. This TCR came from a man younger than 35 in good health. Some clones in this sample may be carry-over from other donors' samples. Sequencing was done on a sample of naive CD4+ T cells from PBMCs. Subset in this sample: CD45RA+ positively selected. CDR3 region: CASRPTGTGSYNEQFF. CDR3 DNA: TGCGCCAGCCGCCCCACCGGGACAGGGAGTTACAATGAGCAGTTCTTC.